The 17 T cell receptor beta chains presented below share a single source sample, sequenced in a study of identical twins (TCRdb year 2016). The library was produced with 5' RACE. Sequenced on an Illumina HiSeq 2000. TCRdb redid the processing of the public reads, applying fastp at Q25 and MiXCR, and retained in-frame beta chains. A single entry per CDR3 protein holds the most common genes and DNA from its merged rows. In all, the sample holds 690,000 or so distinct CDR3 sequences, and 8% to 9% of those were seen once. Clones ranked in the top ten supply 0.75% to 1% of the sample. The sample also formed part of further work on yellow fever vaccine responses in identical twins.

Sequencing was done on a sample of PBMCs. The receptors were gathered from a woman between 18 and 30 years old in good health.

A note on this clonotype: Possible read error: a much larger clone is one base away. The CDR3 region has the DNA TGTGCCAGCAGCCGAGCGGGAGTCATAGGGGATACGAAGTATTTT. As protein: CASSRAGVIGDTKYF. The chain has TRBV28 and TRBJ2-3, with 8 bases lining up with TRBD2. This CDR3 is 15 amino acids long. Germline CDR1 reads MDHEN; CDR2 reads SYDVKM.

This clonotype turned up a few times. The CDR3 bases are TGTGCCAGCAGCCATGTAGCGGGGGGGCCCAATTCCTACAATGAGCAGTTCTTC. It is translated as CASSHVAGGPNSYNEQFF. The chain links TRBV7-6 to TRBJ2-1; 11 nucleotides agree with TRBD2. This CDR3 spans 18 amino acids. Germline V gene data show CDR1 as SGHVS and CDR2 as FNYEAQ. After removal of 5 bases from V and 1 base from J, the junction contained 10 bases not matched to a gene.

V and J are TRBV7-9 and TRBJ1-1; TRBD1 agrees at 9 bases. The CDR3 length is 14 residues. The junction had 7 bases not matched to a gene; V was cut back by 5 bases and J by 6 bases. Germline CDR1 is SEHNR and CDR2 is FQNEAQ (reference sequence). The CDR3: CASSRTGVNAEAFF. CDR3 bases: TGTGCCAGCAGCCGGACAGGGGTTAACGCTGAAGCTTTCTTT.

The CDR3, as DNA: TGTGCCTTCAGTCGCCCGACTGGTCCTAGCGGGAGTCCCTACGAGCAGTACTTC. Its translation: CAFSRPTGPSGSPYEQYF. The genes are TRBV2 and TRBJ2-7; 10 positions match TRBD2. Germline lookup yields CDR1 SNHLY and CDR2 FYNNEI. This CDR3 comprises 18 residues. V dropped 11 bases and J dropped 2; count of bases not matched to a gene: 21.

This clonotype was seen many times. The chain combines TRBV5-1 with TRBJ2-5, with TRBD2 identical over 13 bases. The CDR3 is 16 residues long. Trimming took 4 bases from V and 8 from J; bases not matched to a gene: 11. Germline V gene sequence: CDR1 SGHRS, CDR2 YFSETQ. The DNA for the CDR3 is TGCGCCAGCAGCACCGGGACTAGCGGGGCAGCGGAAACCCAGTACTTC. Amino acids: CASSTGTSGAAETQYF.

V is TRBV30 and J is TRBJ2-5; no reliable D call. V lost 0 bases and J 1 base, leaving 3 bases between the germline ends. Germline V lookup: CDR1 GTSNPN, CDR2 SVGIG (reference sequence). The CDR3 sequence is 12 residues long. CDR3 bases: TGTGCCTGGAGTGTATCCCAAGAGACCCAGTACTTC. Encoded protein: CAWSVSQETQYF.

This clonotype was observed a handful of times. This may be a read error: a much more frequent sequence differs by one nucleotide. The J gene is TRBJ2-7, the V gene TRBV21-1. TRBV21-1 is classified as a pseudogene. The CDR3 length is 10 residues. CDR3 nucleotide sequence: TGTGCCAGCAGCAACCACGAGCAGTACTTC. Amino acid sequence: CASSNHEQYF.

The chain links TRBV24-1 to TRBJ2-1; D possibly corresponds to TRBD1 (8 bases). The V and J ends lost 8 bases and 9 bases respectively, with 19 bases between them. The CDR3 consists of 14 residues. Germline lookup yields CDR1 KGHDR and CDR2 SFDVKD. As DNA, the CDR3 is TGTGCCACCAAAAAGACAGGGGAGGGTTCTGAGCAGTTCTTC. Translating gives CATKKTGEGSEQFF.

The chain recombines TRBV28 with TRBJ2-5; TRBD2 might be the D (6 bases). Germline CDR1 and CDR2: MDHEN and SYDVKM. Trimming took off 7 bases at V and 2 bases at J, with 29 bases between the two ends. The CDR3 consists of 19 residues. This chain's CDR3 is CASIGAAGRSSAGQETQYF. The CDR3 region has the DNA TGTGCCAGCATTGGAGCGGCAGGGCGGTCTAGCGCGGGACAAGAGACCCAGTACTTC.

This clonotype was detected only a few times. As DNA, the CDR3 is TGCAGCGTTATCGGGGACACAGATACGCAGTATTTT. Translating gives CSVIGDTDTQYF. This chain uses TRBV29-1 with TRBJ2-3; D might be TRBD2 (5 bases). With 5 bases removed from V and 2 bases from J, the gap between germline ends came to 8 bases. This CDR3 is 12 amino acids long. Germline CDR1 and CDR2: SQVTM and ANQGSEA.

In its sample, this clonotype was seen many times. J is TRBJ1-1 and V is TRBV12-3 or TRBV12-4; D remains ambiguous. Trimming pared 3 bases from V and 1 base from J, leaving 9 bases between. There are 14 residues in the CDR3. CDR3: CASSLALGNTEAFF. In nucleotides, the CDR3 is TGTGCCAGCAGTTTGGCGCTAGGGAACACTGAAGCTTTCTTT.

This clonotype was detected only a few times. The chain recombines TRBV3-1 with TRBJ2-3, with TRBD2 matching over 12 bases. Germline CDR1 LGHDT, CDR2 YNNKEL (reference sequence). Trimming cost V 1 base and J 3 bases; bases outside gene matches: 2. This CDR3 has 16 amino acids. CDR3 amino acids: CASSQAGLAGTDTQYF. The CDR3 DNA reads as TGTGCCAGCAGCCAAGCTGGACTAGCGGGAACAGATACGCAGTATTTT.

This clonotype appeared a few times. V usage is TRBV28 and J usage is TRBJ1-1, with D possibly matching TRBD1 (6 bases). This CDR3 is 16 amino acids long. V was shortened by 2 bases and J by 0 bases, with 13 bases between the two germline ends. Germline-derived CDR1 and CDR2 are MDHEN and SYDVKM. In DNA form, the CDR3 reads TGTGCCAGCAGTTTAGGCAGGGGCCTTTTGAACACTGAAGCTTTCTTT. It encodes CASSLGRGLLNTEAFF. Using reference TRBV28 and TRBJ1-1 for the parts outside the CDR3, the full variable domain is DVKVTQSSRYLVKRTGEKVFLECVQDMDHENMFWYRQDPGLGLRLIYFSYDVKMKEKGDIPEGYSVSREKKERFSLILESASTNQTSMYLCASSLGRGLLNTEAFFGQGTRLTVV.

This clonotype was found a few times. The rearrangement links TRBV30 to TRBJ1-1; D is undetermined. Trimming cost V 1 base and J 1 base, with 10 bases left between them. Germline V gene sequence: CDR1 GTSNPN, CDR2 SVGIG (reference sequence). This CDR3 contains 14 residues. CDR3 nucleotide sequence: TGTGCCTGGAGTGGGAAAGGAAAGAACACTGAAGCTTTCTTT. Translation: CAWSGKGKNTEAFF. Full variable domain (remainder filled in from reference TRBV30 and TRBJ1-1): SQTIHQWPATLVQPVGSPLSLECTVEGTSNPNLYWYRQAAGRGLQLLFYSVGIGQISSEVPQNLSASRPQDRQFILSSKKLLLSDSGFYLCAWSGKGKNTEAFFGQGTRLTVV.

The V gene is TRBV20-1, the J gene TRBJ1-1; D unresolved. Per germline, CDR1 DFQATT and CDR2 SNEGSKA (reference sequence). The CDR3 consists of 13 residues. The V and J ends lost 1 base and 1 base respectively, with 7 bases between them. CDR3 nucleotides: TGCAGTGCTAGAGTTTCGGAGAACACTGAAGCTTTCTTT. It encodes CSARVSENTEAFF.

This clonotype was seen only a few times. The chain links TRBV7-2 to TRBJ1-1; D possibly corresponds to TRBD1 (6 bases). The CDR3 contains 15 residues. The V end lost 4 bases, the J end lost 0 bases, and 12 bases lay between the germline ends. Germline assignment: CDR1 SGHTA and CDR2 FQGNSA. DNA for the CDR3: TGTGCCAGCAGCTATTTAGGGGGGATGAACACTGAAGCTTTCTTT. Its translation is CASSYLGGMNTEAFF.

This clonotype was picked up one time. This chain uses TRBV18 with TRBJ1-2, with D maybe TRBD1 (6 bases). The germline V gene has CDR1 KGHSH and CDR2 LQKENI. Trimming left V 4 bases short and J 4 bases short, with 16 bases between. The CDR3 runs 15 residues. The CDR3 nucleotides are TGTGCCAGCTCACACCCCTTGGGGGCCCCCTATGGCTACACCTTC. As protein: CASSHPLGAPYGYTF.